There are a few counts of the clone carrying this T cell receptor (beta chain). Antigen: not known. The sample originates from a study of T cell repertoires in cytomegalovirus infection. Study-level background: Selection of CMV epitopes for the study included recently identified HLA-C-restricted and well-studied HLA-B-restricted ones. Indicated by public TCR beta signatures were CMV infection and matching HLA type.

MiXCR, run by TCRdb on the reads, gives a single entry per CDR3 protein. The sample yields some 940,000 distinct CDR3 sequences, under 40% seen once. Study-wide points: Dominating the ex vivo response were HLA-C-restricted CMV-specific TCR beta clonotypes.

The receptor's source is a human donor in good health (CMV status not recorded). Some clones in this sample may be carry-over from other donors' samples. The input for sequencing was cultured CD8+ T cells from PBMCs, taken from culture after CMV antigen stimulation.

CDR3 nucleotides: TGTGCCAGCAGTTACTCCTTGGAAGCTCAAGCTTTCTTT. Protein sequence: CASSYSLEAQAFF. The chain recombines TRBV6-6 with TRBJ1-1; the D is unclear. Trimming stripped 0 bases from V and 9 bases from J, with 11 bases between. The CDR3 spans 13 residues. Germline V gene sequence: CDR1 MNHNY, CDR2 SVGAGI (reference sequence).